This T cell receptor (beta chain) was identified during a study of naive and memory T cell subsets. The study's findings and limits: The power law exponent of TCR abundance differed between naive and memory cells. Especially in CD8 cells, naive repertoires contained a few larger clonotypes, possibly CD45RA-re-expressing memory cells. Over 90% of naive TCR sequences appeared only once after error correction, unlike memory subsets.

Both TRBC1 and TRBC2 were covered by a beta constant-region primer of two equimolar oligonucleotides. Nested alpha and beta constant-region primers with the SP2 primer drove four PCR rounds on ligated cDNA. A 12-nucleotide UMI and the SP2 primer were added to the cDNA 3' end by oligonucleotide ligation. TCRdb re-called the UMI-ligation and nested PCR reads through MiXCR, storing one row per CDR3 protein. The profile shows over 80,000 distinct CDR3 sequences, approximately 10% of them singletons. This clonotype occurred a few times. What it binds is not known. Cells stained for CD3, CD4, CD8, CD45RA, CD27 and viability were sorted into four CD45RA/CD27 subsets. CDR3 length: 16 residues. With 5 bases removed from V and 6 bases from J, the gap between germline ends came to 19 bases. The germline V gene has CDR1 SGHTA and CDR2 FQGNSA.

This TCR came from a human donor in good health. The specimen was naive CD4+ T cells from blood. The chain links TRBV7-2 to TRBJ1-4, with D unresolved. DNA of the CDR3: TGTGCCAGCAGCCCACACGCGACCGGAATGTATGAAAAACTGTTTTTT. Encoded protein: CASSPHATGMYEKLFF.